The source of this T cell receptor beta chain is a study of blood T cell repertoires in COVID-19. This clone appeared a single time. The V segment lost 0 bases and the J segment 8 bases; nucleotides outside the gene matches: 4. The CDR3 consists of 15 residues. Germline V gives CDR1 SGHNT, CDR2 YYREEE (reference sequence). As originally analysed: Reference gene primers were amplified, and this amplification served to estimate nucleated cell counts. TCRdb's table, derived via immunoSEQ multiplex PCR, lists solely in-frame clones and lacks some. The V and J calls and clone size were taken over from that table, and D and trimming were inferred from the DNA. In the table there are 60,000 to 75,000 clones, around 88% of which are singletons.

The receptor comes from a human donor in a cohort sampled during active COVID-19. Sequencing was performed on peripheral blood. The chain carries TRBV5-4 and TRBJ2-1; 11 bases agree with TRBD2. CDR3 coding DNA: TGTGCCAGCAGCTTGGAGCTAGCGGGGGGCGATGAGCAGTTCTTC. Protein: CASSLELAGGDEQFF.